This TCR beta chain was captured in a study of T-cell memory formation after mild COVID-19. Study-wide background: Clusters of TCRs were largely donor specific.

A few counts support this clonotype. Via MiXCR, TCRdb re-called the 5' RACE reads, giving one row per CDR3 protein. The sample records approximately 260,000 distinct CDR3 sequences, about 17% being singletons. The germline V gene encodes CDR1 GTSNPN and CDR2 SVGIG (reference sequence). V lost 1 base and J 5 bases, leaving 14 bases between the germline ends. There are 14 residues in the CDR3. The gene calls are TRBV30 and TRBJ2-5, with D perhaps TRBD2 (6 bases). Sequencing was performed on PBMCs or a T cell subset sorted from them (not recorded which). The TCR sequence derives from a man aged 18 to 30 who had mild COVID-19 (a few samples of this study predate the infection). Cell type and time point are not known. The CDR3 coding sequence is TGTGCCTGGAGTGAGGAGGGCGCAGGGGAGACCCAGTACTTC. Translated: CAWSEEGAGETQYF.